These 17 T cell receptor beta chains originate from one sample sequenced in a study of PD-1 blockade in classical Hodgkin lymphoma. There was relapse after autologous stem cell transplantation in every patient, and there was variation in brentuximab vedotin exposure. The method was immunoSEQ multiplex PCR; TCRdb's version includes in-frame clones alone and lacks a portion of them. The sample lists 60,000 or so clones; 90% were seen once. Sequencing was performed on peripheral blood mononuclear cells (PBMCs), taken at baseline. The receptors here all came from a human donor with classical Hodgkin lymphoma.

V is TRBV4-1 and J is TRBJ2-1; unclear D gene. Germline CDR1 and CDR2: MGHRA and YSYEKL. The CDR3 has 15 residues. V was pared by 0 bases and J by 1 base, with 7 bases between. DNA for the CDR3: TGCGCCAGCAGCCAAGAAGAAAGGTCCTACAATGAGCAGTTCTTC. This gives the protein CASSQEERSYNEQFF.

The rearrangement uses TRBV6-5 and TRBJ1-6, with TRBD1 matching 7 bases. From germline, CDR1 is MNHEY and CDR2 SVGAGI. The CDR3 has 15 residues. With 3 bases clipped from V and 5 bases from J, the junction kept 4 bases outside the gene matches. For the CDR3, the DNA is TGTGCCAGCAGTTATGTGACAGGGAATAATTCACCCCTCCACTTT. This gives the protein CASSYVTGNNSPLHF.

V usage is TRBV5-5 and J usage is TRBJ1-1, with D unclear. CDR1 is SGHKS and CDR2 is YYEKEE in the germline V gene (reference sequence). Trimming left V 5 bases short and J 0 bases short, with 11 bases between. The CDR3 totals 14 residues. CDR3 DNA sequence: TGTGCCAGCAGTTCTCACGGGATGAACACTGAAGCTTTCTTT. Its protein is CASSSHGMNTEAFF.

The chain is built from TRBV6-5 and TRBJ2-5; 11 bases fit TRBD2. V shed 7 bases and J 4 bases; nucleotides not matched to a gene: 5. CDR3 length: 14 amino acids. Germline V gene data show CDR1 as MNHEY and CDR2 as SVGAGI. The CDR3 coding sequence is TGTGCCAGCAATCCTCTAGCGGGAGGAGAGACCCAGTACTTC. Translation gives CASNPLAGGETQYF.

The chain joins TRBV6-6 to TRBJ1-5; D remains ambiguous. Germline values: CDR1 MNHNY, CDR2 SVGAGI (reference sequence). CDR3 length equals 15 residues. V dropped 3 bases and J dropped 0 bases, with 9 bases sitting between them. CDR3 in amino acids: CASSYYGVSNQPQHF. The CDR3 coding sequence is TGTGCCAGCAGTTATTACGGGGTTAGCAATCAGCCCCAGCATTTT.

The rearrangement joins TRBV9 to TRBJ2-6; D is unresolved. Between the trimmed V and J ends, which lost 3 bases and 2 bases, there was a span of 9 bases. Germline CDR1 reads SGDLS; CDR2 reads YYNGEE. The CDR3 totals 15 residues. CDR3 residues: CASSAGRPGANVLTF. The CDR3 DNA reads TGTGCCAGCAGCGCTGGACGGCCTGGGGCCAACGTCCTGACTTTC.

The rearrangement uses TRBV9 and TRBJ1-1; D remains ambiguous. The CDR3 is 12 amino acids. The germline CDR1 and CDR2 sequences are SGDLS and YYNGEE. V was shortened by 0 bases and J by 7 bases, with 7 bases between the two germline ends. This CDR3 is CASSVVGGEAFF. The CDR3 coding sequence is TGTGCCAGCAGCGTAGTGGGAGGTGAAGCTTTCTTT.

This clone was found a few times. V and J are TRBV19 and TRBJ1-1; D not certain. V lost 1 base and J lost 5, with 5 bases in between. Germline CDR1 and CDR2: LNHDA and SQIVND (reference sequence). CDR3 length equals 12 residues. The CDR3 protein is CASSIAGTEAFF. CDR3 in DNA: TGTGCCAGTAGTATAGCGGGGACTGAAGCTTTCTTT.

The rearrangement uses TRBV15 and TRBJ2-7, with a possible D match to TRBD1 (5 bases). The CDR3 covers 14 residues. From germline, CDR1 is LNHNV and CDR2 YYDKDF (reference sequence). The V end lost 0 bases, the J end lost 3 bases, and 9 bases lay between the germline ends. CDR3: CATSRERTGYEQYF. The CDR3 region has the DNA TGTGCCACCAGCAGAGAACGCACAGGCTACGAGCAGTACTTC.

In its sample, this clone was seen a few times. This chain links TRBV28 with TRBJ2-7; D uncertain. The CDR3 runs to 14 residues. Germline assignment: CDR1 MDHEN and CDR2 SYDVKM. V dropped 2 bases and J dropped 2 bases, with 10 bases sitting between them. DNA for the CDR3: TGTGCCAGCAGTTTAGCTACCCCACCCTACGAGCAGTACTTC. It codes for CASSLATPPYEQYF.

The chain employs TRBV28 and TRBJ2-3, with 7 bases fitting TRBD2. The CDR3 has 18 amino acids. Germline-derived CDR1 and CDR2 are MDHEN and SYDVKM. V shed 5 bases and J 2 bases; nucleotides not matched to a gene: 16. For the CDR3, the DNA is TGTGCCAGCAGTGCCCGGTTTGGGCGGGGGATCTTCACAGATACGCAGTATTTT. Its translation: CASSARFGRGIFTDTQYF.

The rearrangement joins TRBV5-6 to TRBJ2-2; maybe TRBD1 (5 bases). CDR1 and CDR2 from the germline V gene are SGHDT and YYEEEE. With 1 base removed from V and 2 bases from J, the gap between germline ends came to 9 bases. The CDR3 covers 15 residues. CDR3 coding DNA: TGTGCCAGCAGCTTGTTGACAGCAAACACCGGGGAGCTGTTTTTT. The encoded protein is CASSLLTANTGELFF.

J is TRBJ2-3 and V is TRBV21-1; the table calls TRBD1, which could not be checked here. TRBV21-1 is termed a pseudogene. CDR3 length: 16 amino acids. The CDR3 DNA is TGTGCCAGCAGCCAGGACAGGGTCCGAGCCACAGATACGCAGTATTTT. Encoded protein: CASSQDRVRATDTQYF.

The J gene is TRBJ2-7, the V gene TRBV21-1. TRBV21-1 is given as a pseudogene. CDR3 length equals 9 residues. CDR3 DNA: TGTGCCAGCGGACACGAGCAGTACTTC. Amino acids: CASGHEQYF.

This CDR3 reads CASSFAQFTDTQYF. As DNA, the CDR3 is TGTGCCAGCAGCTTTGCGCAGTTCACAGATACGCAGTATTTT. This chain joins TRBV7-2 and TRBJ2-3; D is ambiguous. Germline V gives CDR1 SGHTA, CDR2 FQGNSA. Trimming removed 3 bases at V and 2 bases at J, with 9 bases between. The CDR3 extends over 14 amino acids.

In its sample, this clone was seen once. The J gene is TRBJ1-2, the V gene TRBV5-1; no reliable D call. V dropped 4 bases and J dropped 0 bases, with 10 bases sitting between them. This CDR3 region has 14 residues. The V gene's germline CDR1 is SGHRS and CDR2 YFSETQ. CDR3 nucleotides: TGCGCCAGCAGCGAACAGACCTCTAACTATGGCTACACCTTC. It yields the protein CASSEQTSNYGYTF.

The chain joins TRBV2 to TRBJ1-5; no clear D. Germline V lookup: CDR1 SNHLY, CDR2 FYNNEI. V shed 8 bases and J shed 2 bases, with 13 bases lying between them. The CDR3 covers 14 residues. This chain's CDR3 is CASSAARRNQPQHF. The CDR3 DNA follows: TGTGCCAGCTCCGCAGCCCGGCGCAATCAGCCCCAGCATTTT.